These 17 T cell receptor beta chains share one sample of origin, sequenced in a study of beta chain features in type 1 diabetes. Expressed TCRB transcripts got sequenced, as all isolated RNA was reverse transcribed. Measured with immunoSEQ multiplex PCR; TCRdb has only the in-frame clones, and not every one. The sample shows a few hundred thousand clones, 25% to 30% of them seen only once. The sequenced sample was central memory CD4+ T cells from blood. These receptors were collected from a man aged 30 to 39 in good health.

The chain recombines TRBV18 with TRBJ2-7, with D hard to call. Germline lookup yields CDR1 KGHSH and CDR2 LQKENI. The CDR3 spans 16 residues. Trimming removed 3 bases from V and 4 bases from J, with 19 bases in between. CDR3 bases: TGTGCCAGCTCACCCGTGGGCCCCACCTCCAGTTACGAGCAGTACTTC. This gives the protein CASSPVGPTSSYEQYF.

The chain carries TRBV30 and TRBJ2-5, with D maybe TRBD2 (7 bases). Germline CDR1 is GTSNPN and CDR2 is SVGIG (reference sequence). V lost 3 bases and J lost 3, with 14 bases in between. The CDR3 is 14 amino acids. This CDR3 is CAWRGGQNEETQYF. CDR3 nucleotides: TGTGCCTGGAGGGGGGGGCAGAACGAAGAGACCCAGTACTTC. The full variable domain, rest sourced from reference TRBV30 and TRBJ2-5, is SQTIHQWPATLVQPVGSPLSLECTVEGTSNPNLYWYRQAAGRGLQLLFYSVGIGQISSEVPQNLSASRPQDRQFILSSKKLLLSDSGFYLCAWRGGQNEETQYFGPGTRLLVL.

In its sample, this clone was seen a few times. The genes are TRBV7-2 and TRBJ2-3, with 7 bases aligning to TRBD2. Germline V gene lookup returns CDR1 SGHTA and CDR2 FQGNSA. V was clipped by 3 bases and J by 2 bases; unmatched bases: 8. CDR3 length: 16 residues. The CDR3 here is CASSFFSSGTTDTQYF. Written as DNA, the CDR3 is TGTGCCAGCAGCTTTTTCAGCAGCGGGACCACAGATACGCAGTATTTT.

This clone was counted a few times. V gene TRBV7-2 combines with J gene TRBJ2-1, with 8 bases lining up with TRBD1. The V segment lost 4 bases and the J segment 6 bases; nucleotides outside the gene matches: 5. Germline lookup yields CDR1 SGHTA and CDR2 FQGNSA. The CDR3 sequence is 14 residues long. The CDR3 nucleotides are TGTGCCAGCAGCTATGGGACAGGTCTCAATGAGCAGTTCTTC. Translating it yields CASSYGTGLNEQFF.

The CDR3 here is CSVGGRTVRTQYF. In DNA, the CDR3 is TGCAGCGTTGGAGGACGTACCGTGCGGACCCAGTACTTC. The rearrangement uses TRBV29-1 and TRBJ2-7; D is unclear. The J call may be incorrect, as the DNA end agrees better with TRBJ2-5. The CDR3 loop spans 13 amino acids. The germline gives CDR1 SQVTM, CDR2 ANQGSEA.

This chain joins TRBV6-4 and TRBJ2-3; D ambiguous. Trimming took 2 bases from V and 0 from J, leaving 9 bases between them. The CDR3 length is 15 residues. The germline V gene has CDR1 MRHNA and CDR2 SNTAGT. The CDR3 region is CASSDMGRSTDTQYF. CDR3 nucleotides: TGTGCCAGCAGTGACATGGGTCGGAGCACAGATACGCAGTATTTT.

This sequence joins TRBV6-5 and TRBJ2-1; D unclear. This CDR3 comprises 11 residues. Germline V gives CDR1 MNHEY, CDR2 SVGAGI. Trimming removed 2 bases from V and 10 bases from J, with 6 bases in between. The DNA of the CDR3 is TGTGCCAGCAGTTACGTCTCGGAGCAGTTCTTC. Translation gives CASSYVSEQFF.

This clone showed up just a few times. The gene calls are TRBV7-2 and TRBJ2-1; D possibly corresponds to TRBD2 (5 bases). V lost 1 base and J 7 bases, leaving 14 bases between the germline ends. The CDR3 spans 15 residues. CDR1 is SGHTA, CDR2 FQGNSA, per germline. CDR3 loop: CASSLDARSGNEQFF. CDR3 DNA sequence: TGTGCCAGCAGCTTAGATGCGCGTTCGGGGAATGAGCAGTTCTTC.

V gene TRBV30 combines with J gene TRBJ2-1, with 7 bases that match TRBD2. The CDR3 has 17 residues. After removal of 1 base from V and 0 bases from J, the junction contained 9 bases not matched to a gene. CDR1 GTSNPN and CDR2 SVGIG come from the germline V gene (reference sequence). The CDR3 bases are TGTGCCTGGAGTGCGGTGGGAGGGGCCAGCTCCTACAATGAGCAGTTCTTC. Translating gives CAWSAVGGASSYNEQFF.

This clone was seen more than once but under ten times. The chain links TRBV12-5 to TRBJ1-6, with a possible D match to TRBD1 (5 bases). Trimming took off 2 bases at V and 3 bases at J, with 8 bases between the two ends. The CDR3 consists of 15 residues. Germline V CDR1 and CDR2: LGHNT, FRNRAP. CDR3 sequence: CASGLSGGYNSPLHF. The CDR3 region has the DNA TGTGCTAGTGGTTTGTCCGGGGGCTATAATTCACCCCTCCACTTT.

There are a few counts of this clone. A clone one base away is much larger, so this may be a read error. V usage is TRBV30 and J usage is TRBJ1-5; possibly TRBD1 for D (5 bases). The CDR3 has 16 residues. The V gene's germline CDR1 is GTSNPN and CDR2 SVGIG (reference sequence). V dropped 6 bases and J dropped 5 bases, with 23 bases sitting between them. The chain's CDR3 is CACSKLAGMRDQPQHF. The CDR3 bases are TGTGCCTGTAGCAAATTGGCAGGGATGAGAGATCAGCCCCAGCATTTT.

The chain uses TRBV18 and TRBJ2-5; D call uncertain. V was shortened by 1 base and J by 1 base, with 7 bases between the two germline ends. This CDR3 is 14 amino acids long. The germline V gene encodes CDR1 KGHSH and CDR2 LQKENI. Written as DNA, the CDR3 is TGTGCCAGCTCACCACAGGGCGCCCAAGAGACCCAGTACTTC. Residues: CASSPQGAQETQYF. The complete variable domain, with remaining parts taken from reference TRBV18 and TRBJ2-5, reads NAGVMQNPRHLVRRRGQEARLRCSPMKGHSHVYWYRQLPEEGLKFMVYLQKENIIDESGMPKERFSAEFPKEGPSILRIQQVVRGDSAAYFCASSPQGAQETQYFGPGTRLLVL.

The rearrangement links TRBV29-1 to TRBJ2-3, with D tentatively TRBD2 (7 bases). The CDR3 totals 16 residues. V dropped 4 bases and J dropped 1 base, with 18 bases sitting between them. Germline CDR1 reads SQVTM; CDR2 reads ANQGSEA. CDR3 sequence reads: CSVGEGGILGTDTQYF. The CDR3 DNA reads as TGCAGCGTTGGGGAGGGGGGAATTCTGGGCACAGATACGCAGTATTTT.

Concerning this clone itself: Just one base apart from a much larger clone, this may be a read error. The same CDR3 is also encoded by other DNA sequences in this sample. The chain links TRBV11-2 to TRBJ2-6; the D is unclear. Germline-derived CDR1 and CDR2 are SGHAT and FQNNGV. The CDR3 contains 13 residues. The V end was cut by 5 bases, the J end by 4 bases, with 6 bases between. CDR3 in DNA: TGTGCCAGCAGCCCCTCGGGGGCCAACGTCCTGACTTTC. This encodes CASSPSGANVLTF.

The chain couples TRBV5-1 to TRBJ1-2; D uncertain. The CDR3 has 15 amino acids. The ends were cut back, 1 base at V and 4 bases at J, with 14 bases in the middle. Germline values: CDR1 SGHRS, CDR2 YFSETQ. Here the CDR3 DNA reads TGCGCCAGCAGCTTGTCCTCAGGAGACCTCTATGGCTACACCTTC. Translation gives CASSLSSGDLYGYTF.

This chain uses TRBV7-8 with TRBJ2-3, with a weak D call TRBD2 (6 bases). Germline CDR1 reads SGHVS; CDR2 reads FQNEAQ. The CDR3 is made up of 14 amino acids. V was clipped by 7 bases and J by 2 bases, with 13 bases between them. The CDR3 DNA is TGTGCCAGCACCCTGGGAGGAGTCACAGATACGCAGTATTTT. Translating gives CASTLGGVTDTQYF.

This clone was counted a few times. V is TRBV5-5 and J is TRBJ2-1; D is undetermined. Germline V gene data show CDR1 as SGHKS and CDR2 as YYEKEE (reference sequence). The CDR3 runs to 12 residues. The V and J ends lost 4 bases and 8 bases respectively, with 10 bases between them. The CDR3 DNA reads TGTGCCAGCAGCCACCTTGTTGATGAGCAGTTCTTC. Protein product: CASSHLVDEQFF.